These 15 T cell receptor beta chains share one sample of origin, sequenced in a study of cytomegalovirus exposure and HLA in healthy donors. Sequencing used immunoSEQ multiplex PCR; TCRdb keeps in-frame clones, though not all of them. Of about 150,000 clones listed, less than 90% are singletons. The sequencing input was PBMCs. These TCRs come from a woman between 18 and 29 years old in good health and CMV-seropositive.

The V gene is TRBV5-1, the J gene TRBJ2-1; TRBD2 agrees at 14 bases. V was clipped by 4 bases and J by 10 bases; unmatched bases: 10. CDR1 SGHRS and CDR2 YFSETQ come from the germline V gene. The CDR3 has 16 amino acids. The DNA for the CDR3 is TGCGCCAGCAGCACCGGGACTAGCGGGAGAGGAGTAGAGCAGTTCTTC. It is translated as CASSTGTSGRGVEQFF.

The chain recombines TRBV10-3 with TRBJ2-5, with 10 bases lining up with TRBD1. Germline values: CDR1 ENHRY, CDR2 SYGVKD. The CDR3 has 14 residues. J gave up 4 bases and V 6 bases, and 5 bases lay outside the gene matches. The CDR3 here is CAISSGQGRETQYF. The DNA of the CDR3 is TGTGCCATCAGCTCGGGACAGGGGCGAGAGACCCAGTACTTC.

The genes are TRBV9 and TRBJ2-7; 8 positions agree with TRBD2. The J segment lost 6 bases and the V segment lost 2 bases, leaving 7 bases of the junction unmatched. The CDR3 sequence is 14 residues long. Germline V gene data show CDR1 as SGDLS and CDR2 as YYNGEE. Written as DNA, the CDR3 is TGTGCCAGCAGCGTTTACGGGAGGGGAATCGAGCAGTACTTC. Translating gives CASSVYGRGIEQYF.

V and J are TRBV5-6 and TRBJ1-4, with a tentative D call TRBD1 (6 bases). The CDR3 length is 16 residues. The V and J ends lost 4 bases and 8 bases respectively, with 21 bases between them. Germline V CDR1 and CDR2: SGHDT, YYEEEE. For the CDR3, the DNA is TGTGCCAGCAGCATCTACAGTTGGGGGCTCGGGGAAAAACTGTTTTTT. It is translated as CASSIYSWGLGEKLFF.

The chain combines TRBV7-9 with TRBJ1-2; no clear D. Trimming cost V 4 bases and J 0 bases, with 6 bases left between them. CDR1 SEHNR and CDR2 FQNEAQ come from the germline V gene (reference sequence). The CDR3 length is 13 residues. The CDR3 DNA reads TGTGCCAGCAGCTCCACACCTAACTATGGCTACACCTTC. This sequence encodes CASSSTPNYGYTF.

The V call is TRBV15, the J call TRBJ2-5; D remains ambiguous. The CDR3 is made up of 14 amino acids. Per germline, CDR1 LNHNV and CDR2 YYDKDF (reference sequence). The V end was cut by 0 bases, the J end by 5 bases, with 10 bases between. The CDR3 here is CATSRDFSPETQYF. The CDR3 DNA reads TGTGCCACCAGCAGAGACTTTAGTCCTGAGACCCAGTACTTC. Looking up the rest from reference TRBV15 and TRBJ2-5 gives the full variable domain: DAMVIQNPRYQVTQFGKPVTLSCSQTLNHNVMYWYQQKSSQAPKLLFHYYDKDFNNEADTPDNFQSRRPNTSFCFLDIRSPGLGDTAMYLCATSRDFSPETQYFGPGTRLLVL.

The chain carries TRBV11-3 and TRBJ1-1; maybe TRBD1 (5 bases). CDR3 length: 13 residues. Germline V gene lookup returns CDR1 SGHNT and CDR2 YENEEA. V was clipped by 2 bases and J by 5 bases, with 9 bases between them. CDR3 region: CASSLSGQTEAFF. In DNA, the CDR3 is TGTGCCAGCAGCTTATCAGGGCAGACTGAAGCTTTCTTT. Full variable domain (rest looked up from reference TRBV11-3 and TRBJ1-1): EAGVVQSPRYKIIEKKQPVAFWCNPISGHNTLYWYLQNLGQGPELLIRYENEEAVDDSQLPKDRFSAERLKGVDSTLKIQPAELGDSAVYLCASSLSGQTEAFFGQGTRLTVV.

The J gene is TRBJ1-1, the V gene TRBV28; D is unclear. Trimming pared 8 bases from V and 0 bases from J, leaving 10 bases between. The CDR3 runs to 13 residues. Germline CDR1 MDHEN, CDR2 SYDVKM. The DNA of the CDR3 is TGTGCCAGCCCTCCGGAGTTGAACACTGAAGCTTTCTTT. This encodes CASPPELNTEAFF. The full variable domain, in which reference TRBV28 and TRBJ1-1 provide the parts outside the CDR3, is DVKVTQSSRYLVKRTGEKVFLECVQDMDHENMFWYRQDPGLGLRLIYFSYDVKMKEKGDIPEGYSVSREKKERFSLILESASTNQTSMYLCASPPELNTEAFFGQGTRLTVV.

The genes are TRBV28 and TRBJ2-3; 16 bases line up with TRBD2. This CDR3 comprises 17 residues. In germline, CDR1 is MDHEN, CDR2 SYDVKM. J gave up 5 bases and V 2 bases, and 4 bases lay outside the gene matches. The CDR3 protein is CASSLPGLAGGLDTQYF. CDR3 nucleotides: TGTGCCAGCAGTTTACCGGGACTAGCGGGAGGGTTAGATACGCAGTATTTT.

This clone was observed a handful of times. The CDR3 protein is CASSWGQGAGNTIYF. DNA for the CDR3: TGTGCCAGCAGCTGGGGACAGGGCGCTGGAAACACCATATATTTT. The chain joins TRBV11-1 to TRBJ1-3; 9 bases match TRBD1. CDR1 is SGHAT and CDR2 is FQDESV in the germline V gene (reference sequence). The ends lost 4 bases at V and 2 bases at J; junction bases unmatched: 3. CDR3 length: 15 amino acids.

The table lists this clone with a count of one. This chain joins TRBV5-1 and TRBJ2-5, with 9 nucleotides matching TRBD2. The CDR3 is 17 amino acids. CDR1 and CDR2 (germline): SGHRS, YFSETQ. The trim removed 3 bases at V and 0 bases at J, leaving 9 bases unmatched. Here the CDR3 DNA reads TGCGCCAGCAGCTCTCTGTTCGCGGGAGGGTACCAAGAGACCCAGTACTTC. Its translation is CASSSLFAGGYQETQYF.

This chain joins TRBV19 and TRBJ1-3, with a tentative D call TRBD1 (6 bases). The CDR3 has 16 amino acids. Germline values: CDR1 LNHDA, CDR2 SQIVND (reference sequence). V was shortened by 5 bases and J by 0 bases, with 14 bases between the two germline ends. This CDR3 reads CASSLTGINSGNTIYF. Here the CDR3 DNA reads TGTGCCAGTAGTTTGACAGGTATTAACTCTGGAAACACCATATATTTT. Full variable domain (rest looked up from reference TRBV19 and TRBJ1-3): DGGITQSPKYLFRKEGQNVTLSCEQNLNHDAMYWYRQDPGQGLRLIYYSQIVNDFQKGDIAEGYSVSREKKESFPLTVTSAQKNPTAFYLCASSLTGINSGNTIYFGEGSWLTVV.

A word on this clone: The same CDR3 arises from other DNA sequences in this sample as well. The gene calls are TRBV6-5 and TRBJ2-5; 12 positions agree with TRBD2. The ends lost 0 bases at V and 2 bases at J; junction bases unmatched: 1. Germline-derived CDR1 and CDR2 are MNHEY and SVGAGI. The CDR3 extends over 16 amino acids. CDR3 nucleotides: TGTGCCAGCAGTTACTCTGGGACTAGCGGGCAAGAGACCCAGTACTTC. It yields the protein CASSYSGTSGQETQYF.

V and J are TRBV5-6 and TRBJ2-2; D might be TRBD2 (6 bases). There are 15 residues in the CDR3. CDR1 and CDR2 (germline): SGHDT, YYEEEE. V lost 4 bases and J lost 7, with 17 bases in between. Here the CDR3 reads CASSRRGLQVGELFF. The CDR3 DNA is TGTGCCAGCAGCAGACGGGGACTCCAGGTCGGGGAGCTGTTTTTT.

The genes are TRBV6-1 and TRBJ2-1; D gene ambiguous. V was shortened by 10 bases and J by 0 bases, with 10 bases between the two germline ends. CDR1 and CDR2 from the germline V gene are MNHNS and SASEGT. This CDR3 is 13 amino acids long. The CDR3 DNA reads as TGTGCCACCTCGGGTCGCTCCTACAATGAGCAGTTCTTC. Protein: CATSGRSYNEQFF.